A selection of T cell receptor beta chains follows, all from one sample in a study of sequential checkpoint blockade in melanoma. Here immunoSEQ multiplex PCR was the method, and the copy in TCRdb shows in-frame clones only, minus some. Of about 20,000 clones listed, over 60% are singletons. Sequenced material: CD8+ T cells sorted from blood (inferred from file names), taken from a patient given nivolumab and ipilimumab in sequence. Receptors originate from a human donor with melanoma. CDR3s include the opening cysteine and the closing phenylalanine or tryptophan. D genes are given only for firm matches. Not all rows give a size; the values are once, few, many and, for expanded clones, a class.

CDR3aa: CASSPDRIQGTKLFF
CDR3nt: TGTGCCAGCAGCCCCGATCGAATACAGGGTACAAAACTGTTTTTT
abundance: few
d_gene: .
v_gene: TRBV4-2
len: 15
j_gene: TRBJ1-4

CDR3aa: CASSLLQGNTEAFF
CDR3nt: TGCGCCAGCAGCTTGTTGCAGGGTAACACTGAAGCTTTCTTT
abundance: .
d_gene: .
v_gene: TRBV5-1
len: 14
j_gene: TRBJ1-1

CDR3aa: CSVVWEGVSHEQYF
CDR3nt: TGCAGCGTTGTGTGGGAGGGAGTTAGCCACGAGCAGTACTTC
abundance: .
d_gene: TRBD2
v_gene: TRBV29-1
len: 14
j_gene: TRBJ2-7

CDR3aa: CASSVRGNENTEAFF
CDR3nt: TGTGCCAGCAGCGTGAGGGGGAATGAGAACACTGAAGCTTTCTTT
abundance: .
d_gene: .
v_gene: TRBV9
len: 15
j_gene: TRBJ1-1

CDR3aa: CASSVEGLAYNEQFF
CDR3nt: TGTGCCAGCAGCGTAGAAGGACTAGCCTACAATGAGCAGTTCTTC
abundance: once
d_gene: TRBD2
v_gene: TRBV9
len: 15
j_gene: TRBJ2-1

CDR3aa: CASSLSNNEQFF
CDR3nt: TGTGCCAGCAGCTTAAGCAACAATGAGCAGTTCTTC
abundance: once
d_gene: .
v_gene: TRBV11-1
len: 12
j_gene: TRBJ2-1

CDR3aa: CASSLSGGFNNEQFF
CDR3nt: TGTGCCAGTAGTCTTAGCGGGGGCTTTAACAATGAGCAGTTCTTC
abundance: .
d_gene: TRBD2
v_gene: TRBV19
len: 15
j_gene: TRBJ2-1

CDR3aa: CASSSLRRGAYEQYF
CDR3nt: TGTGCCAGCAGCTCCCTGAGGCGGGGGGCTTACGAGCAGTACTTC
abundance: .
d_gene: TRBD2
v_gene: TRBV7-9
len: 15
j_gene: TRBJ2-7

CDR3aa: CASSLTRGLAIPGEQFF
CDR3nt: TGCGCCAGCAGCCTAACAAGGGGACTAGCGATTCCTGGTGAGCAGTTCTTC
abundance: .
d_gene: TRBD2
v_gene: TRBV4-1
len: 17
j_gene: TRBJ2-1

CDR3aa: CASLRIRQSSYEQYF
CDR3nt: TGTGCCAGCCTCCGGATACGACAGAGCTCCTACGAGCAGTACTTC
abundance: few
d_gene: .
v_gene: TRBV21-1
len: 15
j_gene: TRBJ2-7

CDR3aa: CASSVGLAGNNEQFF
CDR3nt: TGTGCCAGTAGTGTGGGACTAGCGGGGAACAATGAGCAGTTCTTC
abundance: .
d_gene: TRBD2
v_gene: TRBV19
len: 15
j_gene: TRBJ2-1

CDR3aa: CASRGTGTGWYEQYF
CDR3nt: TGTGCCAGCAGAGGGACCGGGACAGGGTGGTACGAGCAGTACTTC
abundance: .
d_gene: TRBD1
v_gene: TRBV5-4
len: 15
j_gene: TRBJ2-7

CDR3aa: CASSLGLAGEGSYNEQFF
CDR3nt: TGTGCCAGTAGTCTGGGACTAGCGGGAGAGGGCTCCTACAATGAGCAGTTCTTC
abundance: .
d_gene: TRBD2
v_gene: TRBV19
len: 18
j_gene: TRBJ2-1

CDR3aa: CSVEAQGRGTGELFF
CDR3nt: TGCAGCGTTGAAGCCCAGGGTCGAGGCACCGGGGAGCTGTTTTTT
abundance: .
d_gene: .
v_gene: TRBV29-1
len: 15
j_gene: TRBJ2-2

CDR3aa: CASSLGTIDTDTQYF
CDR3nt: TGTGCCAGCAGCTTAGGGACTATAGACACAGATACGCAGTATTTT
abundance: .
d_gene: .
v_gene: TRBV7-9
len: 15
j_gene: TRBJ2-3

CDR3aa: CASSQDALAGLDTQYF
CDR3nt: TGCGCCAGCAGCCAAGATGCACTAGCGGGACTAGATACGCAGTATTTT
abundance: .
d_gene: TRBD2
v_gene: TRBV4-1
len: 16
j_gene: TRBJ2-3

CDR3aa: CASSPSGTGYEQYF
CDR3nt: TGCGCCAGCAGCCCATCCGGGACAGGCTACGAGCAGTACTTC
abundance: medium-sized
d_gene: TRBD1
v_gene: TRBV5-1
len: 14
j_gene: TRBJ2-7

CDR3aa: CSVSGNYGYTF
CDR3nt: TGCAGCGTTTCAGGGAACTATGGCTACACCTTC
abundance: .
d_gene: .
v_gene: TRBV29-1
len: 11
j_gene: TRBJ1-2

CDR3aa: CASSENVENTEAFF
CDR3nt: TGTGCCAGCAGTGAAAATGTAGAAAACACTGAAGCTTTCTTT
abundance: .
d_gene: .
v_gene: TRBV6-5
len: 14
j_gene: TRBJ1-1

CDR3aa: CASSWTGLREQYF
CDR3nt: TGTGCCAGCAGCTGGACAGGGTTACGCGAGCAGTACTTC
abundance: .
d_gene: TRBD1
v_gene: TRBV7-9
len: 13
j_gene: TRBJ2-7

CDR3aa: CASSHGGLAYTYNEQFF
CDR3nt: TGTGCCAGCAGCCATGGAGGTCTAGCGTATACCTACAATGAGCAGTTCTTC
abundance: .
d_gene: .
v_gene: TRBV5-6
len: 17
j_gene: TRBJ2-1

CDR3aa: CASSQGYGRANEQYF
CDR3nt: TGCGCCAGCAGCCAAGGGTACGGGAGGGCCAACGAGCAGTACTTC
abundance: .
d_gene: TRBD2
v_gene: TRBV4-3
len: 15
j_gene: TRBJ2-7

CDR3aa: CASSPRLAGGADTQYF
CDR3nt: TGTGCCAGTAGTCCGCGACTAGCGGGAGGAGCAGATACGCAGTATTTT
abundance: .
d_gene: TRBD2
v_gene: TRBV19
len: 16
j_gene: TRBJ2-3

CDR3aa: CASSPGGLGELFF
CDR3nt: TGTGCCAGCAGCCCAGGGGGCCTGGGGGAGCTGTTTTTT
abundance: .
d_gene: TRBD1
v_gene: TRBV9
len: 13
j_gene: TRBJ2-2

CDR3aa: CASSLLAASTDTQYF
CDR3nt: TGTGCCAGCAGCCTACTAGCGGCTAGCACAGATACGCAGTATTTT
abundance: .
d_gene: TRBD2
v_gene: TRBV14
len: 15
j_gene: TRBJ2-3

CDR3aa: CASSFPRVSYGYTF
CDR3nt: TGTGCCAGCAGCTTCCCCAGGGTTAGCTATGGCTACACCTTC
abundance: .
d_gene: .
v_gene: TRBV7-2
len: 14
j_gene: TRBJ1-2

CDR3aa: CASSLPGVGNYGYTF
CDR3nt: TGTGCCAGCAGCTTGCCCGGGGTAGGGAACTATGGCTACACCTTC
abundance: .
d_gene: .
v_gene: TRBV5-6
len: 15
j_gene: TRBJ1-2

CDR3aa: CASCPPGLAVNTEAFF
CDR3nt: TGTGCCAGCTGTCCGCCAGGGCTTGCAGTAAACACTGAAGCTTTCTTT
abundance: once
d_gene: .
v_gene: TRBV28
len: 16
j_gene: TRBJ1-1

CDR3aa: CASSSQVGTEAFF
CDR3nt: TGTGCCAGCAGCTCACAGGTTGGCACTGAAGCTTTCTTT
abundance: .
d_gene: .
v_gene: TRBV7-9
len: 13
j_gene: TRBJ1-1

CDR3aa: CASSLTGEGFYEQYF
CDR3nt: TGTGCCAGCAGCTTAACGGGAGAGGGATTCTACGAGCAGTACTTC
abundance: medium-sized
d_gene: .
v_gene: TRBV7-3
len: 15
j_gene: TRBJ2-7

CDR3aa: CASSQEWGGGINEQFF
CDR3nt: TGTGCCAGCAGCCAAGAATGGGGAGGGGGTATCAATGAGCAGTTCTTC
abundance: few
d_gene: .
v_gene: TRBV14
len: 16
j_gene: TRBJ2-1

CDR3aa: CSGRQGANEQYF
CDR3nt: TGCAGCGGGAGACAGGGGGCGAATGAGCAGTACTTC
abundance: few
d_gene: TRBD1
v_gene: TRBV29-1
len: 12
j_gene: TRBJ2-7

CDR3aa: CASSPRTSGSSYEQYF
CDR3nt: TGTGCCAGCAGCCCCAGGACTAGCGGGAGCTCCTACGAGCAGTACTTC
abundance: .
d_gene: TRBD2
v_gene: TRBV7-9
len: 16
j_gene: TRBJ2-7

CDR3aa: CASSIGTGSEQYF
CDR3nt: TGTGCCAGTAGTATCGGGACAGGGAGCGAGCAGTACTTC
abundance: .
d_gene: TRBD1
v_gene: TRBV19
len: 13
j_gene: TRBJ2-7

CDR3aa: CASSVASSASGQNYGYTF
CDR3nt: TGTGCCAGCAGCGTAGCTTCCTCTGCATCTGGCCAAAACTATGGCTACACCTTC
abundance: .
d_gene: .
v_gene: TRBV9
len: 18
j_gene: TRBJ1-2

CDR3aa: CASSEGVSSYNEQFF
CDR3nt: TGCGCCAGCAGTGAAGGGGTTAGCTCCTACAATGAGCAGTTCTTC
abundance: once
d_gene: .
v_gene: TRBV10-1
len: 15
j_gene: TRBJ2-1

CDR3aa: CAINQGLDQPQHF
CDR3nt: TGTGCCATCAATCAGGGACTTGATCAGCCCCAGCATTTT
abundance: .
d_gene: .
v_gene: TRBV10-3
len: 13
j_gene: TRBJ1-5

CDR3aa: CASSSISGRDEQYF
CDR3nt: TGTGCCAGCAGTTCAATCAGCGGGCGGGACGAGCAGTACTTC
abundance: .
d_gene: .
v_gene: TRBV28
len: 14
j_gene: TRBJ2-7

CDR3aa: CASTGTGGGGYTF
CDR3nt: TGTGCCAGCACCGGGACAGGGGGTGGGGGCTACACCTTC
abundance: .
d_gene: TRBD1
v_gene: TRBV27
len: 13
j_gene: TRBJ1-2

CDR3aa: CASSELAGGYNEQFF
CDR3nt: TGTGCCAGCAGTGAACTAGCGGGAGGGTACAATGAGCAGTTCTTC
abundance: .
d_gene: TRBD2
v_gene: TRBV6-1
len: 15
j_gene: TRBJ2-1

CDR3aa: CASSVELDRGFSHYGYTF
CDR3nt: TGTGCCAGCAGCGTAGAACTTGACAGGGGCTTTTCTCACTATGGCTACACCTTC
abundance: .
d_gene: TRBD1
v_gene: TRBV9
len: 18
j_gene: TRBJ1-2

CDR3aa: CASSFGQGDNSPLHF
CDR3nt: TGTGCCAGCAGCTTCGGACAGGGCGATAATTCACCCCTCCACTTT
abundance: few
d_gene: TRBD1
v_gene: TRBV7-3
len: 15
j_gene: TRBJ1-6

CDR3aa: CASSPGQANEKLFF
CDR3nt: TGTGCCAGCAGCCCAGGACAGGCAAATGAAAAACTGTTTTTT
abundance: .
d_gene: TRBD1
v_gene: TRBV9
len: 14
j_gene: TRBJ1-4

CDR3aa: CASSLSGFYEQYF
CDR3nt: TGCGCCAGCAGCTTGTCAGGATTCTACGAGCAGTACTTC
abundance: .
d_gene: .
v_gene: TRBV5-1
len: 13
j_gene: TRBJ2-7

CDR3aa: CASSQHTPLKQYF
CDR3nt: TGTGCCAGCAGCCAACATACACCTTTGAAGCAGTACTTC
abundance: .
d_gene: .
v_gene: TRBV14
len: 13
j_gene: TRBJ2-7

CDR3aa: CASSPLPGQGLNYGYTF
CDR3nt: TGTGCCAGCAGTCCCCTCCCGGGACAGGGTCTTAACTATGGCTACACCTTC
abundance: .
d_gene: TRBD1
v_gene: TRBV6-4
len: 17
j_gene: TRBJ1-2

CDR3aa: CASSPGRGYYEQYF
CDR3nt: TGCGCCAGCAGCCCCGGGAGGGGATACTACGAGCAGTACTTC
abundance: .
d_gene: TRBD2
v_gene: TRBV4-3
len: 14
j_gene: TRBJ2-7

CDR3aa: CASSPRSGAGYNEQFF
CDR3nt: TGTGCCAGCAGCCCCCGTTCGGGAGCTGGATACAATGAGCAGTTCTTC
abundance: .
d_gene: .
v_gene: TRBV9
len: 16
j_gene: TRBJ2-1

CDR3aa: CASSWTGDSGEQYF
CDR3nt: TGTGCCAGCAGCTGGACGGGGGACTCGGGGGAGCAGTACTTC
abundance: .
d_gene: .
v_gene: TRBV6-5
len: 14
j_gene: TRBJ2-7

CDR3aa: CASSPRQGLYYEQYF
CDR3nt: TGTGCCAGCAGCCCGAGACAGGGCCTCTACTACGAGCAGTACTTC
abundance: .
d_gene: TRBD1
v_gene: TRBV6-1
len: 15
j_gene: TRBJ2-7

CDR3aa: CASSPRGTSGVYEQYF
CDR3nt: TGTGCCAGCAGCCCTCGGGGGACTAGCGGGGTCTACGAGCAGTACTTC
abundance: few
d_gene: TRBD2
v_gene: TRBV7-2
len: 16
j_gene: TRBJ2-7

CDR3aa: CASSPRGAFGTEAFF
CDR3nt: TGCGCCAGCAGCCCCCGGGGGGCCTTCGGCACTGAAGCTTTCTTT
abundance: once
d_gene: .
v_gene: TRBV5-1
len: 15
j_gene: TRBJ1-1